The rows below give T cell receptor beta chains drawn from one sample of a study of OX40 agonist ivuxolimab in advanced cancers. Produced via immunoSEQ multiplex PCR; TCRdb's table is partial and in-frame only. The sample records 75,000 to 100,000 clones, roughly 88% being singletons. The specimen was CD4+ or CD8+ T cells sorted from blood, collected in a trial of the OX40 agonist ivuxolimab. The origin of the receptors is an adult with an advanced solid tumor such as melanoma, head and neck, liver or kidney cancer. Both conserved end residues are part of each CDR3. Fields, in order: J gene, V gene, clone size, D gene, CDR3 DNA, CDR3 protein. D genes are given only for firm matches. A clone size is listed for some rows: how often the clone was seen (once, few, many), or a class if it is expanded.

>TRBJ1-1|TRBV11-2|NA|NA
TGTGCCAGCAGCTTATTGTTTGCACAGGGGAACACTGAAGCTTTCTTT
CASSLLFAQGNTEAFF
>TRBJ2-7|TRBV9|once|TRBD2
TGTGCCAGCAGCGTAGCGAGCGGGAGTCGATACGAGCAGTACTTC
CASSVASGSRYEQYF
>TRBJ1-1|TRBV10-3|NA|NA
TGTGCCATCAAGGATCGGGGGAACACTGAAGCTTTCTTT
CAIKDRGNTEAFF
>TRBJ1-6|TRBV28|few|TRBD1
TGTGCCAGCAGTTTTCAGGGGGGCCTATCACCCCTCCACTTT
CASSFQGGLSPLHF
>TRBJ2-3|TRBV5-1|NA|TRBD1
TGCGCCAGCAGCTGGGACAGTAGCACAGATACGCAGTATTTT
CASSWDSSTDTQYF
>TRBJ1-3|TRBV6-6|NA|NA
TGTGCCAGCAGTTACGTCCAGGACCTCTCTGGAAACACCATATATTTT
CASSYVQDLSGNTIYF
>TRBJ2-4|TRBV28|NA|TRBD1
TGTGCCAGCAGTTTACCGGGACAGGGGATCAAGGACATTCAGTACTTC
CASSLPGQGIKDIQYF
>TRBJ1-2|TRBV2|NA|NA
TGTGCCAGCAGTGAAGGGTGGCAGGCCTATGGCTACACCTTC
CASSEGWQAYGYTF
>TRBJ1-1|TRBV27|NA|NA
TGTGCCAGCAGTTTAAGTTTGAACACTGAAGCTTTCTTT
CASSLSLNTEAFF
>TRBJ1-1|TRBV21-1|NA|NA
NA
CASSKVGQGSYDTEAFF
>TRBJ2-1|TRBV20-1|NA|NA
TGCAGTGCTAGGGCCGCCCAAGAGCAGTTCTTC
CSARAAQEQFF
>TRBJ2-2|TRBV5-1|once|NA
TGCGCCAGCAGCTTGGGGACCGCGAACACCGGGGAGCTGTTTTTT
CASSLGTANTGELFF
>TRBJ2-5|TRBV18|NA|TRBD2
TGTGCCAGCTCACCACCCATAGCGGGAGCGGGTTGGGAGACCCAGTACTTC
CASSPPIAGAGWETQYF
>TRBJ2-3|TRBV7-2|once|TRBD2
TGTGCCAGCAGCTTAGCCCCAGCGGGAGTTAGAGCAGATACGCAGTATTTT
CASSLAPAGVRADTQYF
>TRBJ1-4|TRBV9|NA|NA
TGTGCCAGCAGCGTAATAAAGGACAAACAAACTAATGAAAAACTGTTTTTT
CASSVIKDKQTNEKLFF
>TRBJ1-5|TRBV7-2|NA|TRBD1
TGTGCCAGCAGCTTATACGCGACAGGGACTAATCAGCCCCAGCATTTT
CASSLYATGTNQPQHF
>TRBJ2-3|TRBV21-1|NA|NA
TGTGCCAGCAGTACGCTAGCGGGAGTCTTTCCAGATACGCAGTATTTT
CASSTLAGVFPDTQYF
>TRBJ2-7|TRBV7-7|NA|NA
TGTGCCAGCAGCCCCGCCCCGAGCGCCGAGCAGTACTTC
CASSPAPSAEQYF
>TRBJ2-1|TRBV1|NA|NA
TGCACCAGCAGCCATAGTAGGCATGAGCAGTTCTTC
CTSSHSRHEQFF
>TRBJ1-5|TRBV6-1|NA|NA
TGTGCCAGCAGTGAAGACAGAAATTACAATCAGCCCCAGCATTTT
CASSEDRNYNQPQHF
>TRBJ2-2|TRBV7-2|once|TRBD1
TGTGCCAGCAGCTTAGGGGACAGCACCGGGGAGCTGTTTTTT
CASSLGDSTGELFF
>TRBJ2-2|TRBV19|NA|NA
TGTGCCAGTAGTATTCCTAGCTCATTAGGGACCGGGGAGCTGTTTTTT
CASSIPSSLGTGELFF
>TRBJ1-3|TRBV11-2|NA|NA
TGTGCCAGCAGCTTAGATCTCGTCTTCTCTGGAAACACCATATATTTT
CASSLDLVFSGNTIYF
>TRBJ2-1|TRBV7-2|NA|NA
TGTGCCAGCAGCTTAGGGGGCCAGTACAATGAGCAGTTCTTC
CASSLGGQYNEQFF